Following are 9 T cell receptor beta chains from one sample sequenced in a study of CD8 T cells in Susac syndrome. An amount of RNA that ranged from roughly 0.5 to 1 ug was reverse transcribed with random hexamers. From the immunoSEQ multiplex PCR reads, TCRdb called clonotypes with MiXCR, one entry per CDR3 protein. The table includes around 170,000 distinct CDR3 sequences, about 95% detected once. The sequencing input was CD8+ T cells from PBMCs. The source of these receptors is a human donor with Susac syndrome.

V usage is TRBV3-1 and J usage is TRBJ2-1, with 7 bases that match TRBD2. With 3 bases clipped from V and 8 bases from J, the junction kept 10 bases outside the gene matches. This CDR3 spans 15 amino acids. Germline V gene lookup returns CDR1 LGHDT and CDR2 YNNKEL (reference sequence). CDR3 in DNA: TGTGCCAGCAGCCAGGACCAACTAGCGTTCGATGAGCAGTTCTTC. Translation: CASSQDQLAFDEQFF.

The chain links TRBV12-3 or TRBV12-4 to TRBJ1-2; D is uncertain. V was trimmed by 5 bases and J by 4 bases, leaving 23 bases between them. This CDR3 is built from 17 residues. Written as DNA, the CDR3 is TGTGCCAGCAGTCCCCGAAACCGACAAATTCCTGGCTATGGCTACACCTTC. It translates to CASSPRNRQIPGYGYTF.

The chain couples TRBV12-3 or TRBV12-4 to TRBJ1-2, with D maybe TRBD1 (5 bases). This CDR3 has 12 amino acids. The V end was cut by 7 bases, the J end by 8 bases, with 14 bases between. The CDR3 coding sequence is TGTGCCAGCAACGTGGGACTTTTAGGCTACACCTTC. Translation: CASNVGLLGYTF.

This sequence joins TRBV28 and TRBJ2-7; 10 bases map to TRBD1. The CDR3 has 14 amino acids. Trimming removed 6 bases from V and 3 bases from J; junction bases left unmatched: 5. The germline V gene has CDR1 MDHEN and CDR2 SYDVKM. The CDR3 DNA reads TGTGCCAGCAGAGGACAGGGGGGCCGCTACGAGCAGTACTTC. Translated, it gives CASRGQGGRYEQYF.

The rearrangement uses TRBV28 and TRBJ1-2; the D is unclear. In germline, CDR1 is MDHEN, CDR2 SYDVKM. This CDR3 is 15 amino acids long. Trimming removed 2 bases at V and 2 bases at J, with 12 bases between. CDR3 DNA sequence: TGTGCCAGCAGTTTAACCTGGGGAGAGAACTATGGCTACACCTTC. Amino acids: CASSLTWGENYGYTF.

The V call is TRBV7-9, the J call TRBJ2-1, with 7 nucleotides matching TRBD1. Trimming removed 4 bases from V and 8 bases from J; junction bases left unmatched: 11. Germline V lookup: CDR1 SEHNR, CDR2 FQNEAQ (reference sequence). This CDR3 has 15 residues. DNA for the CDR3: TGTGCCAGCAGCTCCCCAGGGGACAGAGAGGATGAGCAGTTCTTC. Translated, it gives CASSSPGDREDEQFF.

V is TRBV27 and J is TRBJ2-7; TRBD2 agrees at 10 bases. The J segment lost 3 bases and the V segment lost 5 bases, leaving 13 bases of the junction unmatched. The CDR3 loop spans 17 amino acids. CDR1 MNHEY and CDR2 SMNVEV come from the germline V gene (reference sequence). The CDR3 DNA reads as TGTGCCAGCAGTCAGATGCGGGCTAGCGGGGGACTCTACGAGCAGTACTTC. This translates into CASSQMRASGGLYEQYF.

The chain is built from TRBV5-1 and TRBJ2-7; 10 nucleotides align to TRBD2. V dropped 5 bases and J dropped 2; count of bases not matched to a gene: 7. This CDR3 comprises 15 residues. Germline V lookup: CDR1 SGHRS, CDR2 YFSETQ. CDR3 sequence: CASRTGLAATYEQYF. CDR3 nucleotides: TGCGCCAGCAGAACAGGACTAGCGGCAACCTACGAGCAGTACTTC. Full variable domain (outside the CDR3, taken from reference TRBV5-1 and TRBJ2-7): KAGVTQTPRYLIKTRGQQVTLSCSPISGHRSVSWYQQTPGQGLQFLFEYFSETQRNKGNFPGRFSGRQFSNSRSEMNVSTLELGDSALYLCASRTGLAATYEQYFGPGTRLTVT.

The CDR3 region is CASSPLAPPTDTQYF. In nucleotides, the CDR3 is TGTGCCAGCAGCCCCCTGGCGCCGCCCACAGATACGCAGTATTTT. The V call is TRBV9, the J call TRBJ2-3; no clear D. The length of the CDR3 is 15 residues. CDR1 and CDR2 (germline): SGDLS, YYNGEE. Trimming cost V 4 bases and J 2 bases, with 14 bases left between them.